Reported below is one T cell receptor (beta chain). The specificity of this receptor is unknown. No much larger clone exists at a distance of one base, and base qualities are not known. The sample belongs to a study of T-cell reconstitution after alpha-beta-depleted transplantation in children (dated by TCRdb to between 2015 and 2016). Concerning the study at large: T-cell immune reconstitution after TCRalphabeta/CD19-depleted allogeneic hematopoietic cell transplantation in children was quantitatively tracked in the study by means of TCR repertoire profiling.

What the authors observed across the whole study: The high TCRbeta diversity at day 60 in some patients was ascribed to recipient T cells and intrathymic progenitors that had survived conditioning. Apparently early alphabetaT-cell count recovery about two months after transplant reportedly relied on only several hundred rapidly expanded clones derived from non-depleted graft cells. Hyperexpanded clone frequencies declined over subsequent months; after one year, T-cell counts and TCRbeta diversity were mostly attributed to newly produced T cells.

The V end gives up 6 bases and the J end 4 bases, leaving 14 bases in the junction not matched to a gene. Its CDR3 holds 17 amino acids, cysteine through phenylalanine. Only CDR3 DNA is held: 51 bases, read in frame from base 1. The library was made by PCR. Sequencing took place on an Illumina HiSeq 2500. To normalize quantification of the TCRbeta repertoire, the TCR libraries were built with molecular barcoding that relied on unique molecular identifiers. TCRdb applied fastp at Q25 and MiXCR to the public reads, then kept only in-frame beta chains. Identical CDR3 proteins give one entry, which carries the most common genes and DNA. Across this sample there are about 980,000 distinct CDR3 sequences, with 25% to 35% seen only once. In total, the top ten clones hold about 28% of the sample. The intended sense of this specimen's treatment or condition label: allogeneic hematopoietic cell transplantation with graft depleted of TCRalphabeta T cells and CD19 B cells. TCRalphabeta/CD19-depleted allogeneic hematopoietic cell grafts were given to the transplant recipients, all of whom were children.

The sequence derives from a boy less than two years old who had a stem cell transplant for SCID, so the T cells may come from the graft donor. This chain is built from TRBV12-3 or TRBV12-4 and TRBJ2-1; TRBD2 lines up with 8 middle nucleotides. The material was PBMCs, mostly from graft donor cells, obtained 360 days after TCRalphabeta/CD19-depleted stem cell transplant. Here the CDR3 is given as CASSRPAGTRSYNEQFF. At the DNA level, the sequence is TGTGCCAGCAGCCGCCCAGCCGGGACTAGAAGTTACAATGAGCAGTTCTTC.